The 18 T cell receptor beta chains below were found in one sample sequenced in a study of T cell responses to AZD1222 COVID-19 vaccine. The repertoire was sequenced with immunoSEQ multiplex PCR; TCRdb's copy has only in-frame clones and lacks some. The profile shows fewer than 200,000 clones, about 86% of them singletons. The specimen was peripheral blood, collected on day 0 of AZD1222 vaccination. These receptors all stem from an adult in good health.

This clone came up a few times. Other DNA sequences in this specimen translate into the identical CDR3. The chain links TRBV11-2 to TRBJ1-1, with D maybe TRBD1 (5 bases). Trimming cost V 0 bases and J 4 bases, with 9 bases left between them. In germline, CDR1 is SGHAT, CDR2 FQNNGV. CDR3 length equals 14 residues. The CDR3, as DNA: TGTGCCAGCAGCTTAGACCCGGGGACCACTGAAGCTTTCTTT. Protein product: CASSLDPGTTEAFF.

The chain employs TRBV4-2 and TRBJ2-3, with unresolved D. The CDR3 spans 14 residues. CDR1 LGHNA and CDR2 YNFKEQ come from the germline V gene. With 0 bases removed from V and 6 bases from J, the gap between germline ends came to 10 bases. CDR3 region: CASSQEAARDTQYF. As DNA, the CDR3 is TGTGCCAGCAGCCAAGAGGCGGCCCGGGATACGCAGTATTTT.

The V and J genes are TRBV5-1 and TRBJ2-5; the D gene is possibly TRBD1 (5 bases). The V gene's germline CDR1 is SGHRS and CDR2 YFSETQ. CDR3 length: 14 residues. Between the trimmed V and J ends, which lost 0 bases and 1 base, there was a span of 7 bases. CDR3 sequence: CASSLGQFQETQYF. Here the CDR3 DNA reads TGCGCCAGCAGCTTGGGACAGTTCCAAGAGACCCAGTACTTC. The whole variable domain, remainder taken from reference TRBV5-1 and TRBJ2-5, is KAGVTQTPRYLIKTRGQQVTLSCSPISGHRSVSWYQQTPGQGLQFLFEYFSETQRNKGNFPGRFSGRQFSNSRSEMNVSTLELGDSALYLCASSLGQFQETQYFGPGTRLLVL.

The chain uses TRBV18 and TRBJ2-2; D gene ambiguous. The CDR3 runs to 16 residues. In germline, CDR1 is KGHSH, CDR2 LQKENI. Trimming took off 2 bases at V and 1 base at J, with 11 bases between the two ends. The CDR3 DNA reads TGTGCCAGCTCACCAAAGGGCGGATTGAACACCGGGGAGCTGTTTTTT. It is translated as CASSPKGGLNTGELFF.

The V and J genes are TRBV7-8 and TRBJ2-5; D is perhaps TRBD1 (5 bases). Germline-derived CDR1 and CDR2 are SGHVS and FQNEAQ. Trimming left V 5 bases short and J 5 bases short, with 15 bases between. This CDR3 is 14 amino acids long. CDR3: CASSKGVIVETQYF. For the CDR3, the DNA is TGTGCCAGCAGCAAAGGGGTAATTGTGGAGACCCAGTACTTC.

CDR3: CASTPPATFYNEQFF. The CDR3 DNA follows: TGTGCCAGCACCCCCCCGGCCACGTTCTACAATGAGCAGTTCTTC. The rearrangement joins TRBV11-2 to TRBJ2-1; D uncertain. The V and J ends lost 7 bases and 3 bases respectively, with 16 bases between them. The CDR3 runs 15 residues. CDR1 is SGHAT and CDR2 is FQNNGV in the germline V gene.

This clone was picked up one time. This CDR3 is CASSVRPDANEKLFF. The CDR3 DNA sequence: TGTGCCAGCAGCGTGAGACCAGACGCTAATGAAAAACTGTTTTTT. The chain joins TRBV9 to TRBJ1-4, with D uncertain. Per the germline V gene, CDR1 is SGDLS and CDR2 is YYNGEE. V was pared by 2 bases and J by 3 bases, with 11 bases between. This CDR3 spans 15 amino acids.

The rearrangement links TRBV2 to TRBJ2-7; D not certain. This CDR3 is 11 amino acids long. Trimming shortened V by 5 bases and J by 4 bases, and 6 bases separated the two germline ends. The germline V gene has CDR1 SNHLY and CDR2 FYNNEI. The CDR3 here is CASSPRYEQYF. The DNA of the CDR3 is TGTGCCAGCAGTCCTCGGTACGAGCAGTACTTC. Full variable domain (rest looked up from reference TRBV2 and TRBJ2-7): EPEVTQTPSHQVTQMGQEVILRCVPISNHLYFYWYRQILGQKVEFLVSFYNNEISEKSEIFDDQFSVERPDGSNFTLKIRSTKLEDSAMYFCASSPRYEQYFGPGTRLTVT.

The chain joins TRBV18 to TRBJ1-1; D ambiguous. Germline lookup yields CDR1 KGHSH and CDR2 LQKENI. The CDR3 spans 13 residues. Trimming took off 6 bases at V and 1 base at J, with 9 bases between the two ends. Here the CDR3 DNA reads TGTGCCAGCTCGTCGGCAGAGAACACTGAAGCTTTCTTT. Translating it yields CASSSAENTEAFF.

V is TRBV5-1 and J is TRBJ1-4; a weak D match, TRBD1 (6 bases). Trimming left V 1 base short and J 7 bases short, with 11 bases between. The CDR3 is 14 amino acids. Per germline, CDR1 SGHRS and CDR2 YFSETQ. CDR3 sequence (DNA): TGCGCCAGCAGCTTGTTGGGGGCGAGTGAAAAACTGTTTTTT. Protein sequence: CASSLLGASEKLFF.

This chain links TRBV3-1 (or the pseudogene TRBV3-2) with TRBJ2-5; 7 bases fit TRBD2. The CDR3 spans 14 residues. Germline loops: CDR1 LGHDT, CDR2 YNNKEL (reference sequence). The V gene end was trimmed by 0 bases and the J gene end by 5 bases; junction bases not matched to a gene: 3. The CDR3 reads CASSQDYSGETQYF. CDR3 coding DNA: TGTGCCAGCAGCCAAGATTATAGCGGGGAGACCCAGTACTTC.

The chain has TRBV6-1 and TRBJ1-1, with D possibly TRBD1 on 5 matching bases. The CDR3 runs 14 residues. Trimming took off 2 bases at V and 1 base at J, with 8 bases between the two ends. From germline, CDR1 is MNHNS and CDR2 SASEGT. The CDR3 sequence: CASSEIGENTEAFF. In DNA, the CDR3 is TGTGCCAGCAGTGAAATAGGGGAGAACACTGAAGCTTTCTTT.

The V gene is TRBV5-6, the J gene TRBJ2-7; D uncertain. V was clipped by 0 bases and J by 1 base, with 2 bases between them. The V gene's germline CDR1 is SGHDT and CDR2 YYEEEE. The CDR3 length is 12 residues. The CDR3 here is CASSLVSYEQYF. The CDR3 region has the DNA TGTGCCAGCAGCTTGGTGTCCTACGAGCAGTACTTC.

The chain combines TRBV6-2 or TRBV6-3 with TRBJ1-1, with TRBD1 identical over 7 bases. The CDR3 is made up of 13 amino acids. Germline CDR1 reads MNHEY; CDR2 reads SVGEGT. Germline trimming cut 5 bases from V and 5 bases from J; bases unmatched to any gene: 5. The CDR3 loop reads CASSPTGWTEAFF. CDR3 sequence (DNA): TGTGCCAGCAGTCCGACAGGGTGGACTGAAGCTTTCTTT.

The V gene is TRBV7-2, the J gene TRBJ1-1; 7 bases match TRBD1. Germline lookup yields CDR1 SGHTA and CDR2 FQGNSA. This CDR3 is built from 13 residues. V was clipped by 4 bases and J by 4 bases; unmatched bases: 3. The CDR3 protein is CASSSRGLTEAFF. CDR3 sequence (DNA): TGTGCCAGCAGCTCTAGGGGGCTCACTGAAGCTTTCTTT.

This clone was found a few times. The DNA for the CDR3 is TGTGCCAGCAGCCAAAACGTTCTAGCGGAGACCTCCTACAATGAGCAGTTCTTC. It yields the protein CASSQNVLAETSYNEQFF. V gene TRBV14 combines with J gene TRBJ2-1; 7 bases match TRBD2. Trimming at V came to 2 bases and at J to 0 bases, leaving 10 bases not matched to a gene. Per the germline V gene, CDR1 is SGHDN and CDR2 is FVKESK. CDR3 size: 18 residues.

The J gene is TRBJ1-2, the V gene TRBV29-1; D perhaps matches TRBD1 (5 bases). The CDR3 has 11 residues. Per the germline V gene, CDR1 is SQVTM and CDR2 is ANQGSEA. Deletions cut 3 bases from V and 6 bases from J, with 8 bases between. The CDR3 DNA sequence: TGCAGCGTTGATCGGGACCATGGCTACACCTTC. This sequence encodes CSVDRDHGYTF.

V usage is TRBV19 and J usage is TRBJ1-5; 7 positions match TRBD1. V lost 6 bases and J lost 3; bases outside the gene matches: 5. CDR1 and CDR2 from the germline V gene are LNHDA and SQIVND (reference sequence). This CDR3 is built from 14 residues. DNA of the CDR3: TGTGCCAGTAGGCGAGGACAGGTCAATCAGCCCCAGCATTTT. Protein product: CASRRGQVNQPQHF. The full variable domain, with the rest looked up from reference TRBV19 and TRBJ1-5, is DGGITQSPKYLFRKEGQNVTLSCEQNLNHDAMYWYRQDPGQGLRLIYYSQIVNDFQKGDIAEGYSVSREKKESFPLTVTSAQKNPTAFYLCASRRGQVNQPQHFGDGTRLSIL.